Listed here is a single T cell receptor beta chain. Its antigen remains unknown. V was shortened by 3 bases and J by 4 bases, with 13 bases between the two germline ends. Germline V lookup: CDR1 SGDLS, CDR2 YYNGEE. The CDR3 contains 14 residues. The data belong to a study of coeliac disease. Study overall: Coeliac patients had newly diagnosed active disease, refractory type I disease, or gluten-free diet control. Study-wide results and limits: Most TRB amino acid sequences occurred in only one sample.

Clones were read by immunoSEQ multiplex PCR, and TCRdb kept only the in-frame ones, dropping some. This table holds 4,000 to 5,000 clones, less than 75% found once. The chain uses TRBV9 and TRBJ2-5; tentatively, D is TRBD2 (5 bases). The sequence came from a young man with celiac disease on a gluten-free diet. Specimen: lymphocytes from the gut lamina propria. The CDR3 nucleotides are TGTGCCAGCAGCGCGGGGAACTCAGGAGAGACCCAGTACTTC. Translated: CASSAGNSGETQYF.